Listed below are T cell receptor beta chains from one sample, sequenced in a study of intratumoral heterogeneity in liver cancer. TCRdb keeps only in-frame clones here, not all; method: immunoSEQ multiplex PCR. Here the sample spans 20,000 to 25,000 clones, around 78% being singletons. The sample here was tumor-adjacent normal tissue, taken before any cancer treatment. Receptors originate from a woman aged 70 to 79 with hepatocellular carcinoma. Each CDR3 is given with its conserved first and last residue. A D gene is named only where the DNA matches it firmly. Expanded clones get a size class; other rows say once, few or many, or leave the size out.

>-|TRBV7-3|TRBJ2-1|-
TGTGCCAGCAGCTTAATGCCGGGCAATGAGCAGTTCTTC
CASSLMPGNEQFF
>-|TRBV3-1/TRBV3-2|TRBJ1-1|once
TGTGCCAGCAGCCAAGGTGCTGAAGCTTTCTTT
CASSQGAEAFF
>-|TRBV4-1|TRBJ1-3|-
TGCGCCAGCAGCCAAGAGTGGAGAACCCCTACTGGAAACACCATATATTTT
CASSQEWRTPTGNTIYF
>-|TRBV7-9|TRBJ1-2|-
TGTGCCAGCTCCCAACTATTCGGAAACTATGGCTACACCTTC
CASSQLFGNYGYTF
>-|TRBV29-1|TRBJ1-5|-
TGCAGCGTTGGGGCGGCGGGACAGCCCCAGCATTTT
CSVGAAGQPQHF
>-|TRBV15|TRBJ1-5|-
TGTGCCACCAGCAGACAGAATCAGCCCCAGCATTTT
CATSRQNQPQHF
>-|TRBV21-1|TRBJ2-7|-
TGTGCCAGCAGCAAAAAAACTAGCGGGAGGGCCTACGAGCAGTACTTC
CASSKKTSGRAYEQYF
>-|TRBV5-1|TRBJ1-5|once
TGCGCCAGCAGAGCAGGGATGGATCAGCCCCAGCATTTT
CASRAGMDQPQHF
>-|TRBV5-1|TRBJ1-2|-
TGCGCCAGCAGCACGTCGGTCACTCAATATGGCTACACCTTC
CASSTSVTQYGYTF
>TRBD1|TRBV27|TRBJ1-1|-
TGTGCCAGCAGTGCCCAACAGGGGTTGAGGAACACTGAAGCTTTCTTT
CASSAQQGLRNTEAFF
>-|TRBV18|TRBJ2-1|-
TGTGCCAGCTCACCACAAGGAGTGGGCTACAATGAGCAGTTCTTC
CASSPQGVGYNEQFF
>-|TRBV18|TRBJ2-1|-
TGTGCCAGCTCACGCCAGGGTGGGGTTAACCTGGTGCAGTTCTTC
CASSRQGGVNLVQFF
>TRBD1|TRBV19|TRBJ2-7|-
TGTGCCAGCCATCTCACCGGGACAGGGGATTCTTACGAGCAGTACTTC
CASHLTGTGDSYEQYF
>TRBD2|TRBV25-1|TRBJ2-7|once
TGTGCCAGCAGATCCGGGACTAGCGGGAGGTCCCCCTACGAGCAGTACTTC
CASRSGTSGRSPYEQYF
>TRBD2|TRBV3-1/TRBV3-2|TRBJ2-1|-
TGTGCCAGCAGCCAAGCTAGCGGGAGGAACGAGCAGTTCTTC
CASSQASGRNEQFF
>-|TRBV7-3|TRBJ2-3|few
TGTGCCAGCAGCTTAACGGCCGGAGATACGCAGTATTTT
CASSLTAGDTQYF